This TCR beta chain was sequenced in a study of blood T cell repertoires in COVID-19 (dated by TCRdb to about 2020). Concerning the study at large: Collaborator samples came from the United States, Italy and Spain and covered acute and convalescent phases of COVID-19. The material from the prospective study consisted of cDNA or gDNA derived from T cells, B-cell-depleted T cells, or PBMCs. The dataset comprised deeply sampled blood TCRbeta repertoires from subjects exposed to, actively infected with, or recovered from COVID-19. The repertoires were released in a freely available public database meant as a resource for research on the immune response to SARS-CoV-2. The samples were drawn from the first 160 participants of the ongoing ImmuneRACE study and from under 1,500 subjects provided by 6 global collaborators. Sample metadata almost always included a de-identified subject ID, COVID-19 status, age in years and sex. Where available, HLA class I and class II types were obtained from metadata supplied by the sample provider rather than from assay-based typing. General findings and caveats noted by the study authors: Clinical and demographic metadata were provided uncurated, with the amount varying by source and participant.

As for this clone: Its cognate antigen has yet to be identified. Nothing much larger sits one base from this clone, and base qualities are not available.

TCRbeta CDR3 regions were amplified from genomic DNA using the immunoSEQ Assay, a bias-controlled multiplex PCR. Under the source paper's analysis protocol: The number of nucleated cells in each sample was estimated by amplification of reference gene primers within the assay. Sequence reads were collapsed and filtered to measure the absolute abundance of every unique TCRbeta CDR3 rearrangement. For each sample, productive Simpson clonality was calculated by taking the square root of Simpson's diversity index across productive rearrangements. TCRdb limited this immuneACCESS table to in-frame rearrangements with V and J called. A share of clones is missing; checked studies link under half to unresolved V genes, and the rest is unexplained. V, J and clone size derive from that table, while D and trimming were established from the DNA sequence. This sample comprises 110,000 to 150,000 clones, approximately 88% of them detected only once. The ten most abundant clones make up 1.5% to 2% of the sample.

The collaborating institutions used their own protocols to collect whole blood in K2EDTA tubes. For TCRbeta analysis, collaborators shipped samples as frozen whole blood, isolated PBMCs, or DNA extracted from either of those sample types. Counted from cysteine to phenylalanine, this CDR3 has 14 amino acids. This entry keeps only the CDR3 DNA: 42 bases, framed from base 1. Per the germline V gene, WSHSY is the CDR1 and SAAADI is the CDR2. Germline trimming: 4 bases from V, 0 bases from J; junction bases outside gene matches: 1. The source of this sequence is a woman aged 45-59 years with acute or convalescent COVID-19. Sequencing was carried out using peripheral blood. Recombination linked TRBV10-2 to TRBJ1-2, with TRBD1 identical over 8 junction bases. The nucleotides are TGCGCCAGCAGTGGGGACAGGACTAACTATGGCTACACCTTC. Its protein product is CASSGDRTNYGYTF.